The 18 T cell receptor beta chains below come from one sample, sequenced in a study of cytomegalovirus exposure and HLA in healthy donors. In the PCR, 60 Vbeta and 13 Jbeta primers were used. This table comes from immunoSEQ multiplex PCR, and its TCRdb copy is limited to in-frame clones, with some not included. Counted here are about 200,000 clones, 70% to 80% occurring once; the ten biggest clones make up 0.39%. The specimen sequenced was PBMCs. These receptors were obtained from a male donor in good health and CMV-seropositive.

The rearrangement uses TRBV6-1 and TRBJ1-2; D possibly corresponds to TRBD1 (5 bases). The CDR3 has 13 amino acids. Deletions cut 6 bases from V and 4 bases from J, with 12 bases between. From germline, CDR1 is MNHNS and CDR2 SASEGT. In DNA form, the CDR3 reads TGTGCCAGCAGAAGCGGGGCGGTCTATGGCTACACCTTC. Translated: CASRSGAVYGYTF.

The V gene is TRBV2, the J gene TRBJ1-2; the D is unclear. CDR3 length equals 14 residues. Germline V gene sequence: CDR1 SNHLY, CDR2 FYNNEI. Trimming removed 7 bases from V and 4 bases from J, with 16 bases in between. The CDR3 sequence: CASTRMDGLYGYTF. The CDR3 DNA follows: TGTGCCAGCACCAGAATGGACGGACTCTATGGCTACACCTTC.

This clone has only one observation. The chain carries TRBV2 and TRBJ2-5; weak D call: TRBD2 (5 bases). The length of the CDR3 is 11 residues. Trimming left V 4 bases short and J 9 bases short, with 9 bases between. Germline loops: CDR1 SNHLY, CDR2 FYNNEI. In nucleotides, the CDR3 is TGTGCCAGCAGTGTCGGGGTCGCCCAGTACTTC. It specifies CASSVGVAQYF.

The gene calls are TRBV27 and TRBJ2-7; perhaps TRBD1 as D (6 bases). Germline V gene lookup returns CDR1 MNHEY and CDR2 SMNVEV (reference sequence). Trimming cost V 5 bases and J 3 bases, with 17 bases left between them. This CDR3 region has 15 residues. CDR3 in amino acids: CASSPLPGQDYEQYF. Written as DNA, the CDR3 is TGTGCCAGCAGTCCCCTCCCGGGACAAGACTACGAGCAGTACTTC.

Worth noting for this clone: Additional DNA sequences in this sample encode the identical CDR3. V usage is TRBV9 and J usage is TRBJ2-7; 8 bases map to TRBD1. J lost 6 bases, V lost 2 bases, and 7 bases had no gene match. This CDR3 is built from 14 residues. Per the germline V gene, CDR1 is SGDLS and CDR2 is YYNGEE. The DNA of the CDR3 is TGTGCCAGCAGCGTCGGACAGGGCTTCGGCGAGCAGTACTTC. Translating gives CASSVGQGFGEQYF.

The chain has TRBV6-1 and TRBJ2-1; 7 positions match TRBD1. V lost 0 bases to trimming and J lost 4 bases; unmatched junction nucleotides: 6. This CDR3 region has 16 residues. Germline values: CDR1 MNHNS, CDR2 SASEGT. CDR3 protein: CASSEAGTAWYNEQFF. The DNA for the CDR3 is TGTGCCAGCAGTGAAGCGGGGACAGCCTGGTACAATGAGCAGTTCTTC.

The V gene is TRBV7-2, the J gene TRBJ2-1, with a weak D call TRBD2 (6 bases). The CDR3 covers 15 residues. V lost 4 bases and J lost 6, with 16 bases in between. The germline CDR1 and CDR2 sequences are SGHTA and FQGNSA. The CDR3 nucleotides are TGTGCCAGCAGCTCAGGTCGCGGGGTGGGCAATGAGCAGTTCTTC. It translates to CASSSGRGVGNEQFF.

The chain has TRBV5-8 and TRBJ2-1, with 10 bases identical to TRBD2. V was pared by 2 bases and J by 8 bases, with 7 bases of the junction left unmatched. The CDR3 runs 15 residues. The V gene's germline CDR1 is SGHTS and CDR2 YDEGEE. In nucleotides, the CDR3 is TGTGCCAGCAGCTTCGGACTAGCGGACTGGTATGAGCAGTTCTTC. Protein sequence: CASSFGLADWYEQFF.

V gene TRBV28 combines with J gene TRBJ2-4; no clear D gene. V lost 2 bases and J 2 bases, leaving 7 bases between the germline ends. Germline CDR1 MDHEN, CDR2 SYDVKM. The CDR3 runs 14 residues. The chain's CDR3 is CASSLTETKNIQYF. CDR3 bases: TGTGCCAGCAGTTTAACAGAAACCAAAAACATTCAGTACTTC.

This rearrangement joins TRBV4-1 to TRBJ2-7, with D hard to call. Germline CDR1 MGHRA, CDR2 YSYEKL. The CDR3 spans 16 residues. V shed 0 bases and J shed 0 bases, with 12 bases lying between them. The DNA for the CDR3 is TGCGCCAGCAGCCAAGAATCCACTCTAAGCTCCTACGAGCAGTACTTC. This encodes CASSQESTLSSYEQYF.

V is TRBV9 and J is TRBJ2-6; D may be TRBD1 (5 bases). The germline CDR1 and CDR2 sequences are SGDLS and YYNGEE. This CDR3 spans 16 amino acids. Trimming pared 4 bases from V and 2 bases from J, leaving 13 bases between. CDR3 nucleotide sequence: TGTGCCAGCAGCCTAGGGCAGGGTACTGGGGCCAACGTCCTGACTTTC. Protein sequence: CASSLGQGTGANVLTF.

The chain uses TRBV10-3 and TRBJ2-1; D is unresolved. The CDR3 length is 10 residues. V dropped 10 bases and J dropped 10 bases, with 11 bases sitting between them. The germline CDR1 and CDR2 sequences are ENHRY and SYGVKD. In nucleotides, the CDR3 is TGTGCCACCGGTCATCCGGAGCAGTTCTTC. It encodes CATGHPEQFF.

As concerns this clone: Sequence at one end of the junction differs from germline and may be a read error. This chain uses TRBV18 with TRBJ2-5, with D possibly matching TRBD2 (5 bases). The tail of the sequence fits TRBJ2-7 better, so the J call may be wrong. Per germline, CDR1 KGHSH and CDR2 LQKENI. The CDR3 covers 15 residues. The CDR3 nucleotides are TGTGCCAGCTCCCCACTTCGTTCACTAGAGGCCGAGCAGTACTTC. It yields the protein CASSPLRSLEAEQYF.

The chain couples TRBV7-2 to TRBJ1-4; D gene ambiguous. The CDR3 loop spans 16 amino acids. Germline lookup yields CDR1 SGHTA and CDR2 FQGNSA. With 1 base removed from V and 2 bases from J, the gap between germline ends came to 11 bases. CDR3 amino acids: CASSLVFGVTNEKLFF. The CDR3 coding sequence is TGTGCCAGCAGCTTAGTATTCGGGGTTACTAATGAAAAACTGTTTTTT.

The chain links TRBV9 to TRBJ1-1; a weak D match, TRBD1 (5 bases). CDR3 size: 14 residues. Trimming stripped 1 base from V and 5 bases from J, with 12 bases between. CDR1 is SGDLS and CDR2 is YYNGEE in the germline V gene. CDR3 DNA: TGTGCCAGCAGCGTACGGGGGGAATGGACTGAAGCTTTCTTT. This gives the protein CASSVRGEWTEAFF.

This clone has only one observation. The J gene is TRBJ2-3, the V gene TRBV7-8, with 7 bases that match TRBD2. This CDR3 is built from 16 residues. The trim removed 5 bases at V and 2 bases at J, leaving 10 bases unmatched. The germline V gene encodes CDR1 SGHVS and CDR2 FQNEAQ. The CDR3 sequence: CASSPEAGGYTDTQYF. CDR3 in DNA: TGTGCCAGCAGCCCAGAAGCCGGGGGGTACACAGATACGCAGTATTTT.

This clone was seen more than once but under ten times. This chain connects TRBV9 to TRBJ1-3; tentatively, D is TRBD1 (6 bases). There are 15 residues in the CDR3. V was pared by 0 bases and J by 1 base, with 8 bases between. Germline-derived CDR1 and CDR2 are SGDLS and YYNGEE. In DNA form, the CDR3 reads TGTGCCAGCAGCGTAGGAGGACAGTCTGGAAACACCATATATTTT. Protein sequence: CASSVGGQSGNTIYF.

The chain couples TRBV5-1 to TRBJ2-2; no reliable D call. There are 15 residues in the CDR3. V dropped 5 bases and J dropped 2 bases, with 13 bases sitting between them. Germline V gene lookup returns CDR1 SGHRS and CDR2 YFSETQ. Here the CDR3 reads CASRLTWSNTGELFF. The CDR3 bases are TGCGCCAGCAGGCTGACATGGTCTAACACCGGGGAGCTGTTTTTT.